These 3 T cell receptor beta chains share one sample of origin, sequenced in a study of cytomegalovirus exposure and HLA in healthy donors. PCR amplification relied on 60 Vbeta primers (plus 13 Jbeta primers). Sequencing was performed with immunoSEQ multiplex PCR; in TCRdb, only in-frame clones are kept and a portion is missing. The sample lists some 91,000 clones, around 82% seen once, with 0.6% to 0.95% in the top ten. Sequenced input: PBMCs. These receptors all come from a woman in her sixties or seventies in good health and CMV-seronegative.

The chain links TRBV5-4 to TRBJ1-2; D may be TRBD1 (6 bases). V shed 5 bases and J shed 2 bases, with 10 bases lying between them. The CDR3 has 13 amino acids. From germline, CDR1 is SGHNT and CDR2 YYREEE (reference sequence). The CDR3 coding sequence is TGTGCCAGCAGTCCGGACAGAAACTATGGCTACACCTTC. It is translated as CASSPDRNYGYTF.

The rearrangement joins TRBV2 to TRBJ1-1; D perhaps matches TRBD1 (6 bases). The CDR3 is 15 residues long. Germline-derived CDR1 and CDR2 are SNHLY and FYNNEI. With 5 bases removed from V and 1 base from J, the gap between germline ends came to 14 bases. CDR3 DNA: TGTGCCAGCAGTCCACCCCCGACAGGGAACACTGAAGCTTTCTTT. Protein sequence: CASSPPPTGNTEAFF.

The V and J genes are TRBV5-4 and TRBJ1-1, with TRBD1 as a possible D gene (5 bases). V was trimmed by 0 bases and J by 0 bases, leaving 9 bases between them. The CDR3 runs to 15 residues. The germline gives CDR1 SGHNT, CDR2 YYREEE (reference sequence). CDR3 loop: CASSLVGVLNTEAFF. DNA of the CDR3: TGTGCCAGCAGCTTGGTAGGGGTTCTGAACACTGAAGCTTTCTTT.